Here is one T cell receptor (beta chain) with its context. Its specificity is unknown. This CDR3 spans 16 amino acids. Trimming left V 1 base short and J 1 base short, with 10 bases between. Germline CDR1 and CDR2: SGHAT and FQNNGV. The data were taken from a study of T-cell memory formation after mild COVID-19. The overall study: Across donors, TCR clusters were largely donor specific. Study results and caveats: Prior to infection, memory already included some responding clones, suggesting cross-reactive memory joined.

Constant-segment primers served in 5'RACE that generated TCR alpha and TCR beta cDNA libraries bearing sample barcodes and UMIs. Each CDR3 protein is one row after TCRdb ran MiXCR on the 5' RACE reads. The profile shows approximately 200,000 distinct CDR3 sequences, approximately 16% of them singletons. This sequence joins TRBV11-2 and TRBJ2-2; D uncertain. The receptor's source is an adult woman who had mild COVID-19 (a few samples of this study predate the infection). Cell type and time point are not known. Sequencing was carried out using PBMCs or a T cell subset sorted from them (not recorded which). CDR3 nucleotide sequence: TGTGCCAGCAGCTTAGGTTCCGTCTTGAACACCGGGGAGCTGTTTTTT. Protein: CASSLGSVLNTGELFF.